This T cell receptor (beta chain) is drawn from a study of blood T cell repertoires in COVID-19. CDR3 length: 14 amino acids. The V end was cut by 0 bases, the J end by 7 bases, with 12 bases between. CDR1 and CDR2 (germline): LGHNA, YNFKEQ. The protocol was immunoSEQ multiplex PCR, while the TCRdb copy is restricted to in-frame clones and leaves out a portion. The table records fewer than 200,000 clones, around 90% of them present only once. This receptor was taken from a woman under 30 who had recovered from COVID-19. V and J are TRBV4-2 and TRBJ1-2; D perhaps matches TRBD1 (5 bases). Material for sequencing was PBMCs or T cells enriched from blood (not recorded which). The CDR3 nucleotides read TGTGCCAGCAGCCAAGAATGGCAGGGCGGTGGCTACACCTTC. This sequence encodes CASSQEWQGGGYTF.